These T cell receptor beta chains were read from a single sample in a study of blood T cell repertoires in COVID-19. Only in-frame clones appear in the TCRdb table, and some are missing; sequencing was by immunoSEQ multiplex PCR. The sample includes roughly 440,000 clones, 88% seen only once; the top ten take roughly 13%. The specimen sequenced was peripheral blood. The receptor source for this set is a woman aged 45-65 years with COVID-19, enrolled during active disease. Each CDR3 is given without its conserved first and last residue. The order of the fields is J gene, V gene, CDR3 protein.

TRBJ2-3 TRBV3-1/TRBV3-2 ASSQERGGYEDTQY
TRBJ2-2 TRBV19 ASRSQNFAGELF
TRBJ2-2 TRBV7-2 ASSFRRGNTGELF
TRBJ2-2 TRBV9 ASSFRQTGYTGELF
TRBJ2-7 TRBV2 ASNGPFSYEQY
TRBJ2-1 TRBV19 ASSMPDNNEQF
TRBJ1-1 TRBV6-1 ASSDPSRAYRQNTEAF
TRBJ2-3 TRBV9 ASSVTGGDTQY
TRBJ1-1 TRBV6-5 ASSNTGSGTEAF
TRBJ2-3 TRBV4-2 ASRPGLAGGYDTQY
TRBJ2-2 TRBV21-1 AITHLLNTGELF
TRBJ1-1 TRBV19 ASTSRRTEAF
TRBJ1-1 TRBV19 ASSTRQGEAF
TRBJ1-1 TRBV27 ASSLSQGPGTEGAF
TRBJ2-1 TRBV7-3 ASSLKPIPLGGDFKNYNEQF
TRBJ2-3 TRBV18 ATSSDRASTDTQY
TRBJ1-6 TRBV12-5 ASGSPDTYNSPLH
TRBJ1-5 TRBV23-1 ASSPLDIAPSNQPQH
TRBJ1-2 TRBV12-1 ASSFIRDRGREDYGYT
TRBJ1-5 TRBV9 ASSTGGGRNQPQH